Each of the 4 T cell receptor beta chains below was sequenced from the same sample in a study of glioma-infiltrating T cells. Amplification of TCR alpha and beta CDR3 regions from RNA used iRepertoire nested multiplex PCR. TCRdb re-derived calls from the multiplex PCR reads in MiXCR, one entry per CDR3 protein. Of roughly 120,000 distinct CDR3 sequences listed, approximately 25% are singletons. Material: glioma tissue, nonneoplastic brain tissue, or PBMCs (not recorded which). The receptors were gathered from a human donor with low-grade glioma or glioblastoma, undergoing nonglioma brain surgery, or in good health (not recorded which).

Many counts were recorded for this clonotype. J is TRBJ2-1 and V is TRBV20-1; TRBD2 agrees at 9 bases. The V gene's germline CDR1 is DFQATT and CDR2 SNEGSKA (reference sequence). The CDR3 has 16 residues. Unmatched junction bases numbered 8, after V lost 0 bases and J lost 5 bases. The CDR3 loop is CSARDHTSGSDNEQFF. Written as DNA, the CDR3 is TGCAGTGCTAGAGATCATACTAGCGGGTCTGACAATGAGCAGTTCTTC.

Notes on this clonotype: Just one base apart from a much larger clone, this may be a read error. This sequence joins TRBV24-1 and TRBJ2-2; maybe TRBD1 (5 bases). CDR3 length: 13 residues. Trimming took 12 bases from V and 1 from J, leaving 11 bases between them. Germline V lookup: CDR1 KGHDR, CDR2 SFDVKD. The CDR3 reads CAAGTGNTGELFF. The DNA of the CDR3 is TGTGCCGCCGGAACAGGGAACACCGGGGAGCTGTTTTTT.

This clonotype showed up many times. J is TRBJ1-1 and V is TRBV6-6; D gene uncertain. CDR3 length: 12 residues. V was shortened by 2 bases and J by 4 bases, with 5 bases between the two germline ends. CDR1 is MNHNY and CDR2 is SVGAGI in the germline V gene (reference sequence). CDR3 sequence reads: CASSYGVTEAFF. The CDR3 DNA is TGTGCCAGCAGTTACGGAGTCACTGAAGCTTTCTTT.

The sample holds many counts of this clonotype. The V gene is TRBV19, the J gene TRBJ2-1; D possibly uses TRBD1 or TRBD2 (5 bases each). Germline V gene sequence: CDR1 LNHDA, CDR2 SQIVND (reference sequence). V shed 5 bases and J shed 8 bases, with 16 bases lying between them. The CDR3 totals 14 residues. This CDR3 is CASSSGASFYEQFF. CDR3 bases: TGTGCCAGTAGTTCCGGGGCTAGCTTCTATGAGCAGTTCTTC.